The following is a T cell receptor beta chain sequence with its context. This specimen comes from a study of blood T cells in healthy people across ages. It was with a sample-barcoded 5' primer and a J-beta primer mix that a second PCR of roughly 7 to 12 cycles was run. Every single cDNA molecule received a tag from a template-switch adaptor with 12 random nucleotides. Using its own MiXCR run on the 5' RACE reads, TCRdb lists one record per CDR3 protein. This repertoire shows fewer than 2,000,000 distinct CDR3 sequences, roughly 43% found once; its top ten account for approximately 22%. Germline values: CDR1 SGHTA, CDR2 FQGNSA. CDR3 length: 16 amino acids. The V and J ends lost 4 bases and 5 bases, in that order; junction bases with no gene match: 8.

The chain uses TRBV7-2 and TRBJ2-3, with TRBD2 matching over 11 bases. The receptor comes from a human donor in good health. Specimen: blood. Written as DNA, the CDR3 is TGTGCCAGCAGCTCTAGCGGGGGGAATTCAGGAGATACGCAGTATTTT. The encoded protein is CASSSSGGNSGDTQYF.